The 10 T cell receptor beta chains below all came from one sample that was sequenced in a study of cytomegalovirus exposure and HLA in healthy donors. The PCR made use of 60 Vbeta and 13 Jbeta primers. Assay: immunoSEQ multiplex PCR; the TCRdb copy retains only in-frame clones and omits some. This sample has 170,000 or so clones; 75% to 90% occur once, and the top ten carry approximately 2%. The specimen sequenced was PBMCs. These receptors all stem from a woman aged 18-29 years in good health and CMV-seronegative.

The chain is built from TRBV18 and TRBJ2-3, with 7 bases aligning to TRBD2. After removal of 6 bases from V and 5 bases from J, the junction contained 11 bases not matched to a gene. CDR1 is KGHSH, CDR2 LQKENI, per germline. This CDR3 spans 15 amino acids. CDR3 sequence: CASSLGSGVGDTQYF. Written as DNA, the CDR3 is TGTGCCAGCTCCCTCGGGAGCGGGGTGGGAGATACGCAGTATTTT. The full variable domain, completed using reference TRBV18 and TRBJ2-3, is NAGVMQNPRHLVRRRGQEARLRCSPMKGHSHVYWYRQLPEEGLKFMVYLQKENIIDESGMPKERFSAEFPKEGPSILRIQQVVRGDSAAYFCASSLGSGVGDTQYFGPGTRLTVL.

V gene TRBV4-1 combines with J gene TRBJ2-5; D perhaps matches TRBD2 (6 bases). The DNA end lines up better with TRBJ2-7; the J call may be wrong. Germline V gene lookup returns CDR1 MGHRA and CDR2 YSYEKL. The CDR3 length is 17 residues. The CDR3: CASSQDIPGDSLYEQYF. CDR3 sequence (DNA): TGCGCCAGCAGCCAAGATATCCCGGGGGACTCTCTCTACGAGCAGTACTTC.

The rearrangement uses TRBV7-8 and TRBJ1-2; 7 nucleotides match TRBD1. The CDR3 sequence is 14 residues long. Losses at the gene ends were 5 bases for V and 3 bases for J; bases not matched to a gene: 6. Germline CDR1 and CDR2: SGHVS and FQNEAQ. CDR3 in DNA: TGTGCCAGCAGCCCTACCAGGGGGGACTATGGCTACACCTTC. Translating it yields CASSPTRGDYGYTF. The full variable domain, in which reference TRBV7-8 and TRBJ1-2 provide the parts outside the CDR3, is GAGVSQSPRYKVAKRGQDVALRCDPISGHVSLFWYQQALGQGPEFLTYFQNEAQLDKSGLPSDRFFAERPEGSVSTLKIQRTQQEDSAVYLCASSPTRGDYGYTFGSGTRLTVV.

This chain uses TRBV15 with TRBJ2-5; tentatively, D is TRBD2 (5 bases). The CDR3 loop spans 15 amino acids. Trimming took off 3 bases at V and 6 bases at J, with 17 bases between the two ends. Germline values: CDR1 LNHNV, CDR2 YYDKDF (reference sequence). In DNA form, the CDR3 reads TGTGCCACCAGCAGGTACGATAACGGGAAGAAGACCCAGTACTTC. It encodes CATSRYDNGKKTQYF.

The chain carries TRBV19 and TRBJ2-5; TRBD2 aligns across 11 bases. This CDR3 has 15 amino acids. From germline, CDR1 is LNHDA and CDR2 SQIVND (reference sequence). With V trimmed by 10 bases and J by 3 bases, 10 bases remained unmatched. Written as DNA, the CDR3 is TGTGCCACTACATCTCTAGCGGGGGGTGAAGAGACCCAGTACTTC. Protein: CATTSLAGGEETQYF.

This clone was recorded once. The rearrangement joins TRBV13 to TRBJ2-3, with 12 bases that match TRBD2. The ends lost 5 bases at V and 6 bases at J; junction bases unmatched: 18. The germline gives CDR1 PRHDT, CDR2 FYEKMQ (reference sequence). The CDR3 consists of 19 residues. CDR3 loop: CASSPFGASGGAAIDTQYF. The CDR3 DNA reads TGTGCCAGCAGCCCCTTCGGGGCTAGCGGGGGGGCCGCGATTGATACGCAGTATTTT. The whole variable domain, filled in from reference TRBV13 and TRBJ2-3, reads AAGVIQSPRHLIKEKRETATLKCYPIPRHDTVYWYQQGPGQDPQFLISFYEKMQSDKGSIPDRFSAQQFSDYHSELNMSSLELGDSALYFCASSPFGASGGAAIDTQYFGPGTRLTVL.

A few counts support this clone. Other DNA sequences in this specimen translate into the identical CDR3. The chain recombines TRBV4-1 with TRBJ2-7; D might be TRBD1 (7 bases). The CDR3 runs to 15 residues. V was trimmed by 3 bases and J by 0 bases, leaving 12 bases between them. CDR1 is MGHRA, CDR2 YSYEKL, per germline. The CDR3 sequence: CASSQEGQLSYEQYF. In nucleotides, the CDR3 is TGCGCCAGCAGCCAGGAGGGACAGCTCTCCTACGAGCAGTACTTC.

The rearrangement uses TRBV11-3 and TRBJ2-3; TRBD2 matches 13 bases. Germline lookup yields CDR1 SGHNT and CDR2 YENEEA. This CDR3 has 16 amino acids. The trim removed 1 base at V and 4 bases at J, leaving 2 bases unmatched. The CDR3 reads CASSLGGLAGSDTQYF. The CDR3 DNA follows: TGTGCCAGCAGCTTAGGGGGACTAGCGGGATCAGATACGCAGTATTTT.

The rearrangement uses TRBV7-2 and TRBJ2-5; 10 bases agree with TRBD2. This CDR3 is built from 15 residues. Looked up from germline, CDR1 is SGHTA and CDR2 is FQGNSA. V shed 3 bases and J 2 bases; nucleotides not matched to a gene: 3. CDR3 bases: TGTGCCAGCAGCTTCACTAGCGGGGATCAAGAGACCCAGTACTTC. It is translated as CASSFTSGDQETQYF.

This clone has a single count. CDR3 bases: TGCGCCAGCAGTGAGTTCGGACAGGGGTTCTACGAGCAGTACTTC. It specifies CASSEFGQGFYEQYF. The genes are TRBV10-1 and TRBJ2-7, with 9 bases fitting TRBD1. The CDR3 spans 15 residues. Germline lookup yields CDR1 WNHNN and CDR2 SYGVQD (reference sequence). J gave up 3 bases and V 1 base, and 4 bases lay outside the gene matches.